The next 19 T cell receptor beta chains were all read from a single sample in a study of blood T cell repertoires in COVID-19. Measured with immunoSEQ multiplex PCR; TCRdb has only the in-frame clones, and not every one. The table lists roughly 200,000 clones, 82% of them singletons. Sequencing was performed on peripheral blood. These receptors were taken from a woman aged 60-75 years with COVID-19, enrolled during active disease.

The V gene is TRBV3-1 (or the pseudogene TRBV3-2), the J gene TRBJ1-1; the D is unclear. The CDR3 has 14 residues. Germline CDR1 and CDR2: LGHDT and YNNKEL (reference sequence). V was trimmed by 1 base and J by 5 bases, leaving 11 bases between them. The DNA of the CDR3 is TGTGCCAGCAGCCAAGGGCGGGGTTCGACTGAAGCTTTCTTT. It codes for CASSQGRGSTEAFF.

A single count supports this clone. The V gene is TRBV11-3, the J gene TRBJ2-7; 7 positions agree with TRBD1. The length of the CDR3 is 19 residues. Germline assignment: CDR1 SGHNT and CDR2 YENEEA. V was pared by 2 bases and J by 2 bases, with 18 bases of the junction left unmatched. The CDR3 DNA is TGTGCCAGCAGCTTACCTGACAGGGACCTTCCTTCGGTTCCCTACGAGCAGTACGTC. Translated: CASSLPDRDLPSVPYEQYV.

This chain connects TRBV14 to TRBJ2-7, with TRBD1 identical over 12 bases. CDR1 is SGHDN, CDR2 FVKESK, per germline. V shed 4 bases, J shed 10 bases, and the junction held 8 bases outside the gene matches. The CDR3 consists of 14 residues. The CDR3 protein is CASSLTGTGGAQYV. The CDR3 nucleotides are TGTGCCAGCAGCCTAACCGGGACAGGGGGCGCCCAGTACGTC.

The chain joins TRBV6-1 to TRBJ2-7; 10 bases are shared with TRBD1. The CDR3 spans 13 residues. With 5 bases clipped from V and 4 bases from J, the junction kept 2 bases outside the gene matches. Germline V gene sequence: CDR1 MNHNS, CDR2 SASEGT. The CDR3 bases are TGTGCCAGCAGTCGGGACAGGGGTTACGAGCAGTACGTC. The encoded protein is CASSRDRGYEQYV.

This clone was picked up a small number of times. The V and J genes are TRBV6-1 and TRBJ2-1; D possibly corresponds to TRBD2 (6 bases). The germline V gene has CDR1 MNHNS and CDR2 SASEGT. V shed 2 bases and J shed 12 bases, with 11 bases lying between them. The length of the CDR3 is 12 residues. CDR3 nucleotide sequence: TGTGCCAGCAGTGAAACCTTCGGGAGGCAGTTCTTC. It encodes CASSETFGRQFF.

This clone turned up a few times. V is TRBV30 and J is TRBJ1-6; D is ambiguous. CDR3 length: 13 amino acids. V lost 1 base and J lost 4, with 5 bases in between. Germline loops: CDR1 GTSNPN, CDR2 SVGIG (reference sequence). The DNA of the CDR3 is TGTGCCTGGAGTGGGCAGTATAATTCACCCCTCCACTTT. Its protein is CAWSGQYNSPLHF.

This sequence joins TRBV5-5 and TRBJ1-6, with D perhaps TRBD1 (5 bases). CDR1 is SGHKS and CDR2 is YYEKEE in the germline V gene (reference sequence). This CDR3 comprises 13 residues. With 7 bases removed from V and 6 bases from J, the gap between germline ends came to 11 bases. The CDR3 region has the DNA TGTGCCAGCTGCAGGGATTCTAATTCACCCCTCCACTTT. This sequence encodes CASCRDSNSPLHF.

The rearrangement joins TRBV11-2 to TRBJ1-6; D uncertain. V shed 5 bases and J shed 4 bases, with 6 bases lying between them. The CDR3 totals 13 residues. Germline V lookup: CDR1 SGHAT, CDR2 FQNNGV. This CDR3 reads CASSRDYNSPLHF. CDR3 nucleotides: TGTGCCAGCAGCCGCGATTATAATTCACCCCTCCACTTT.

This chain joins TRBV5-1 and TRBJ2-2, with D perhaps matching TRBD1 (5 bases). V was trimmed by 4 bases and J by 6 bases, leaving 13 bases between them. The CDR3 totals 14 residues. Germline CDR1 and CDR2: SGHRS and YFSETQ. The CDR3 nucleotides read TGCGCCAGCAGCATCCAGGGTGAATCCGGGGAGCTGTTTTTT. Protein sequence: CASSIQGESGELFF.

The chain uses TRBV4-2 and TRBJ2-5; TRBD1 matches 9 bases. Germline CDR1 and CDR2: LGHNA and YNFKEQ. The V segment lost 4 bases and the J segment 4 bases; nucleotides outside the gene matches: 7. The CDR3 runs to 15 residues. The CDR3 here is CASSPPGQGGETQYF. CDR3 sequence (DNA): TGTGCCAGCAGCCCTCCGGGACAGGGTGGAGAGACCCAGTACTTC.

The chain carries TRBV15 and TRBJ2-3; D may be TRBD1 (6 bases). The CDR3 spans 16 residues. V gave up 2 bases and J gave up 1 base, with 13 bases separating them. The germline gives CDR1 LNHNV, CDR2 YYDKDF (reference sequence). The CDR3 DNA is TGTGCCACCAGCAGACGGACAGTGTCGGGCACAGATACGCAGTATTTT. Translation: CATSRRTVSGTDTQYF.

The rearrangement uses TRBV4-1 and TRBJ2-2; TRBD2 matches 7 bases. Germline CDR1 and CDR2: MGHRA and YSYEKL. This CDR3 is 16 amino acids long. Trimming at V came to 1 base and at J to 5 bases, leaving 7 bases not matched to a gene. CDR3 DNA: TGCGCCAGCAGCCAAGTAACGGGGGGAGGGACCGGGGAGCTGTTTTTT. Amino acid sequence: CASSQVTGGGTGELFF.

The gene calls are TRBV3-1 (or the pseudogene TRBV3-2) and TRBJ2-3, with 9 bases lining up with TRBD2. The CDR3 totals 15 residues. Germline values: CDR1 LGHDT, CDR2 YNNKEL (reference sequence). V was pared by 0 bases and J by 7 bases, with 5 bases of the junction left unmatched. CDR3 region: CASSQDVTSGNTQYF. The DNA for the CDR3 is TGTGCCAGCAGCCAAGATGTGACTAGCGGAAATACGCAGTATTTT.

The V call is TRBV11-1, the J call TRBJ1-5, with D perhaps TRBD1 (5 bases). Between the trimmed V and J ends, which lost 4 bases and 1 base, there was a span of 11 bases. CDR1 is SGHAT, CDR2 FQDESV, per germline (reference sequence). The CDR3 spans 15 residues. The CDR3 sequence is CASSSQVQSNQPQHF. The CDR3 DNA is TGTGCCAGCAGCTCACAGGTGCAGAGCAATCAGCCCCAGCATTTT.

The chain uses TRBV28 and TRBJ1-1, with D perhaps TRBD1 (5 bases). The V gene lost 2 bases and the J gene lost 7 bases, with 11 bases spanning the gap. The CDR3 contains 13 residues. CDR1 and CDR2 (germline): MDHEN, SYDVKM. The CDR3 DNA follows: TGTGCCAGCAGTTTAAGGTCCGACAGTGAAGCTTTCTTT. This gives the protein CASSLRSDSEAFF. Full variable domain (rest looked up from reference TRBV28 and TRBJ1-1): DVKVTQSSRYLVKRTGEKVFLECVQDMDHENMFWYRQDPGLGLRLIYFSYDVKMKEKGDIPEGYSVSREKKERFSLILESASTNQTSMYLCASSLRSDSEAFFGQGTRLTVV.

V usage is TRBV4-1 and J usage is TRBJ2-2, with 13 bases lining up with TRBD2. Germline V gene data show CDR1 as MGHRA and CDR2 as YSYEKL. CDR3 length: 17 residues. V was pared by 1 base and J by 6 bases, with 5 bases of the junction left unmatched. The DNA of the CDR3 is TGCGCCAGCAGCCAAGTACTAGCGGGAGGGCCACCCGGGGAGCTGTTTTTT. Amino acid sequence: CASSQVLAGGPPGELFF.

CDR3 DNA: TGCGCCAGCAGCCCGTACAGGGCTACGGACCAAGAGACCCAGTACTTC. It codes for CASSPYRATDQETQYF. The chain uses TRBV4-1 and TRBJ2-5; perhaps TRBD1 as D (6 bases). Per the germline V gene, CDR1 is MGHRA and CDR2 is YSYEKL. Trimming pared 4 bases from V and 0 bases from J, leaving 15 bases between. The CDR3 consists of 16 residues.

CDR3 nucleotides: TGCGCCAGCAGTGAGAGGACAGGGGTAGAGACCCAGTACTTC. Its translation: CASSERTGVETQYF. This chain uses TRBV10-2 with TRBJ2-5; TRBD1 aligns across 9 bases. The germline CDR1 and CDR2 sequences are WSHSY and SAAADI. J lost 4 bases, V lost 2 bases, and 2 bases had no gene match. The CDR3 is 14 amino acids.

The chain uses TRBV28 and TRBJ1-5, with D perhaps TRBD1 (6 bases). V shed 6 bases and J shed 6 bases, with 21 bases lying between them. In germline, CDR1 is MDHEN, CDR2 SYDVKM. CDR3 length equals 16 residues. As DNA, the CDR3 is TGTGCCAGCAGACATTCCGGGCAGGGGATTTCTCAGCCCCAGCATTTT. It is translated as CASRHSGQGISQPQHF.